Listed here are 19 T cell receptor delta chains from one sample, sequenced in a study of γδ T cells in repeated Plasmodium falciparum infection. With CATT, TCRdb re-called clones from the multiplex PCR reads. The sample contains around 50,000 delta-chain clones, about 2% of which appear only once. Vgamma9/Vdelta2+ and Vdelta2-negative gammadelta T cells were flow-sorted from PBMC for bulk sequencing. Sequenced material: gamma-delta T cells from blood. These receptors came from a pool of human donors (malaria-infected and uninfected, not separated).

This clone was detected many times. A read error likely explains why the TCRdb protein, taken from a much larger clone, differs from this DNA's translation at residue 10; the protein shown is translated from the DNA. The chain links TRAV38-2/DV8 to TRDJ1; TRDD3 is a possible D gene (5 bases). Germline-derived CDR1 and CDR2 are TSESDYY and QEAYKQQN. Trimming took 6 bases from V and 7 from J, leaving 37 bases between them. CDR3 length equals 20 residues. The CDR3 protein is CAYIGSGSTLGRWWGLKLIF. The CDR3 DNA follows: TGTGCTTATATAGGTAGCGGGAGTACTCTCGGCCGGTGGTGGGGCCTTAAACTCATCTTT.

Notes on this clone: TCRdb records a much larger clone's protein for this DNA, with a difference at residue 14 that likely arises from a read error; the protein given is the translation of the DNA. This chain joins TRDV3 and TRDJ1, with 10 positions matching TRDD3. No J gene was available from TCRdb, and it was assigned here by a germline match of the DNA. The CDR3 is 21 amino acids. CDR1 and CDR2 from the germline V gene are TVYSNPD and GDNSRS (reference sequence). V was pared by 3 bases and J by 2 bases, with 27 bases of the junction left unmatched. CDR3 sequence: CALAWPSSPYWGIFPTDKLIF. The DNA of the CDR3 is TGTGCCTTAGCTTGGCCTTCCTCCCCGTACTGGGGGATCTTTCCTACCGATAAACTCATCTTT.

This clone was detected many times. A read error likely explains why the TCRdb protein, taken from a much larger clone, differs from this DNA's translation at residue 3; the protein shown is translated from the DNA. V gene TRDV2 combines with J gene TRDJ1; TRDD3 aligns across 9 bases. The CDR3 has 18 residues. The germline V gene has CDR1 GEAIGNYY and CDR2 EKD. The CDR3 nucleotides are TGTGCCCGTGACACCGTGGGAGTGCTGGGGGATGGGACCGATAAACTCATCTTT. It encodes CARDTVGVLGDGTDKLIF.

This clone showed up many times. TCRdb's protein for this DNA is that of a much larger clone and differs from the translation at residue 3, likely a read error; the protein shown is the DNA translation. V usage is TRDV1 and J usage is TRDJ1; possibly TRDD3 for D (6 bases). Germline V lookup: CDR1 TSWWSYY, CDR2 QGS. CDR3 length: 15 residues. Here the CDR3 reads CAPGSTYPLGDKLIF. DNA of the CDR3: TGTGCTCCTGGGTCCACTTATCCGCTGGGGGATAAACTCATCTTT.

Worth noting for this clone: Since a far larger clone is one base different, this is likely a read error. At the DNA level, this CDR3 is encoded by other sequences in the same sample as well. No J gene was named, though the V gene is TRDV1; TRDD3 is the table's D call, not checked against the DNA. The CDR3 covers 21 residues. Germline CDR1 and CDR2: TSWWSYY and QGS. The CDR3 loop reads CALGELPFRYWGTSYTDKLIF. CDR3 DNA: TGTGCTCTTGGGGAACTTCCCTTCAGGTACTGGGGGACCTCGTACACCGATAAACTCATCTTC.

Regarding this clone: A read error likely explains why the TCRdb protein, taken from a much larger clone, differs from this DNA's translation at residue 5; the protein shown is translated from the DNA. The chain carries TRDV1 and TRDJ1; 10 bases agree with TRDD3. TCRdb records no J gene; here it was assigned by comparing the DNA to germline. Germline CDR1 TSWWSYY, CDR2 QGS. The CDR3 contains 22 residues. V was clipped by 4 bases and J by 4 bases; unmatched bases: 27. In DNA, the CDR3 is TGTGCTCTTGGGGGAGGGGCCTTCCTCTCTACTACTGGGGGATTTTACCTCGATAAACTCATCTTT. Protein sequence: CALGGGAFLSTTGGFYLDKLIF.

This clone was detected ten times or more. This likely traces to a read error, being one base from a far larger clone. This chain joins TRDV3 and TRDJ2, with 9 nucleotides matching TRDD3. This CDR3 has 14 residues. V shed 4 bases and J 4 bases; nucleotides not matched to a gene: 7. The germline V gene has CDR1 TVYSNPD and CDR2 GDNSRS (reference sequence). CDR3 in amino acids: CASSGGCSTAQLFF. CDR3 sequence (DNA): TGTGCCTCCTCTGGGGGATGCTCGACAGCACAACTCTTCTTT.

This clone was observed a handful of times. The protein recorded in TCRdb matches a much larger clone and deviates from this DNA's translation at residue 11, suggesting a read error; the protein here is obtained by translating the DNA. The chain has TRDV1 and TRDJ1; 9 bases align to TRDD3. In the absence of a J gene in TCRdb, the DNA was matched to germline to assign it here. This CDR3 comprises 20 residues. V was clipped by 8 bases and J by 0 bases; unmatched bases: 22. The V gene's germline CDR1 is TSWWSYY and CDR2 QGS. The CDR3 nucleotides read TGTGCTCTTAGAGGAGGGGGATACCCTGGGACACTGGGGTACACCGATAAACTCATCTTT. This gives the protein CALRGGGYPGTLGYTDKLIF.

In regard to this clone: TCRdb has a much larger clone's protein, which differs at residue 3 from the translation of this DNA, likely because of a read error; what is shown is the protein translated from the DNA. V gene TRDV1 combines with J gene TRDJ1; TRDD3 agrees at 11 bases. No J gene was available from TCRdb, and it was assigned here by a germline match of the DNA. CDR1 is TSWWSYY, CDR2 QGS, per germline. The CDR3 runs 25 residues. CDR3 nucleotide sequence: TGTGCTATTGGGGAACGGACTTCCTACTTTTGGGGGATACGAAGGCATGTGGGGCGGACCGATAAACTCATCTTT. Its protein product is CAIGERTSYFWGIRRHVGRTDKLIF.

This clone came up a few times. A read error likely explains this, since a far larger clone differs by one base. Different DNA sequences within this sample yield the same CDR3. The chain combines TRDV3 with TRDJ1; D is undetermined. No J segment appears in TCRdb, so it was assigned here by matching the sequence to germline. Germline CDR1 reads TVYSNPD; CDR2 reads GDNSRS (reference sequence). Trimming shortened V by 3 bases and J by 0 bases, and 17 bases separated the two germline ends. This CDR3 is 15 amino acids long. The CDR3 region is CAFPYFAYYTDKLIF. The CDR3 DNA reads TGTGCCTTCCCATACTTTGCATATTACACCGATAAACTCATCTTT. The entire variable domain, with the rest obtained from reference TRDV3 and TRDJ1, is as follows: CDKVTQSSPDQTVASGSEVVLLCTYDTVYSNPDLFWYRIRPDYSFQFVFYGDNSRSEGADFTQGRFSVKHILTQKAFHLVISPVRTEDSATYYCAFPYFAYYTDKLIFGKGTRVTVEP.

This clone appeared a few times. The translation of this DNA and the TCRdb protein of a much larger clone differ at residue 3, probably owing to a read error; the protein shown here is translated from the DNA. This sequence joins TRDV1 and TRDJ1; possibly TRDD3 for D (6 bases). TCRdb leaves out the J gene; it was filled in here by matching the DNA to germline. Germline values: CDR1 TSWWSYY, CDR2 QGS. The CDR3 extends over 17 amino acids. In DNA form, the CDR3 reads TGTGCTCCTGGGGAACCCCCAGGTCCAGGTCACCCCGATAAACTCATCTTT. This codes for CAPGEPPGPGHPDKLIF.

This clone showed up just a few times. The TCRdb record carries a much larger clone's protein, which differs from this DNA's translation at residue 12; a read error is the likely cause, and the protein listed here is the DNA translation. The V call is TRDV1, the J call TRDJ1; 10 bases agree with TRDD3. This CDR3 contains 17 residues. The germline gives CDR1 TSWWSYY, CDR2 QGS. The J segment lost 7 bases and the V segment lost 0 bases, leaving 11 bases of the junction unmatched. The CDR3 region has the DNA TGTGCTCTTGGGGAACTGAGAATGGACTGGGGGATCTCTAAACTCATCTTT. Protein product: CALGELRMDWGISKLIF.

This clone was picked up many times. TCRdb shows a much larger clone's protein in place of this DNA's translation, and the two differ at residue 3, likely through a read error; the protein shown is translated from the DNA. The J gene is TRDJ1, the V gene TRDV1, with D perhaps TRDD3 (5 bases). Germline V CDR1 and CDR2: TSWWSYY, QGS. The CDR3 contains 17 residues. The V end lost 10 bases, the J end lost 6 bases, and 30 bases lay between the germline ends. The CDR3, as DNA: TGTGCTCCTTGTCTGATCCATGACTGGCGTCGGGACCATAAACTCATCTTT. It is translated as CAPCLIHDWRRDHKLIF.

Regarding this clone: The TCRdb record carries a much larger clone's protein, which differs from this DNA's translation at residue 6; a read error is the likely cause, and the protein listed here is the DNA translation. The chain carries TRDV2 and TRDJ1, with 7 bases lining up with TRDD3. Germline CDR1 GEAIGNYY, CDR2 EKD. J lost 4 bases, V lost 6 bases, and 16 bases had no gene match. The CDR3 consists of 16 residues. The CDR3 sequence: CACLGGPRSEGDKLIF. CDR3 nucleotides: TGTGCCTGTCTGGGGGGTCCCCGGTCGGAAGGCGATAAACTCATCTTT.

This clone was counted once. The chain uses TRDV1 and TRDJ1; 12 bases are a match to TRDD3. Germline matching of the DNA provided the J gene here, since TCRdb leaves it blank. This CDR3 has 22 residues. Germline V gene sequence: CDR1 TSWWSYY, CDR2 QGS. V shed 0 bases and J 0 bases; nucleotides not matched to a gene: 17. The CDR3 protein is CALGELRAPPNSGGYDTDKLIF. DNA of the CDR3: TGTGCTCTTGGGGAACTTAGGGCCCCTCCAAATTCTGGGGGATACGACACCGATAAACTCATCTTT.

This clone was seen repeatedly, ten times or more. The sample carries other DNA sequences with the same CDR3. V usage is TRDV2 and J usage is TRDJ3; D ambiguous. No J segment appears in TCRdb, so it was assigned here by matching the sequence to germline. The CDR3 has 21 residues. The germline V gene encodes CDR1 GEAIGNYY and CDR2 EKD. V lost 2 bases to trimming and J lost 2 bases, with 24 bases between them. CDR3 region: CACDSILALGRGTWDTRQMFF. CDR3 in DNA: TGTGCCTGTGACAGTATCCTCGCCCTTGGGCGCGGAACCTGGGACACCCGACAGATGTTTTTC.

In regard to this clone: The TCRdb protein comes from a much larger clone and disagrees with this DNA's translation at residue 15, likely due to a read error; the protein given here is derived from the DNA. This chain joins TRAV38-2/DV8 and TRDJ1; D gene uncertain. Here the J gene was assigned by germline matching of the DNA, as TCRdb has none. The CDR3 totals 20 residues. The V gene's germline CDR1 is TSESDYY and CDR2 QEAYKQQN. Trimming took off 6 bases at V and 7 bases at J, with 37 bases between the two ends. DNA of the CDR3: TGTGCTTATATAGGTAGCGGGAGTACTCCCGGCCGGTGGTGGGTCCTTAAACTCATCTTT. Amino acids: CAYIGSGSTPGRWWVLKLIF.

Worth noting for this clone: This sequence is one base from a far larger clone and is likely a read error. Different DNA sequences within this sample yield the same CDR3. This chain connects TRDV2 to TRDJ1, with 7 bases identical to TRDD3. No J gene is reported in TCRdb; it was inferred here by comparing the DNA with germline. Germline lookup yields CDR1 GEAIGNYY and CDR2 EKD. This CDR3 contains 15 residues. The junction had 10 bases not matched to a gene; V was cut back by 2 bases and J by 5 bases. CDR3 in DNA: TGTGCCTGTGACATGGTGGGGGAGAGCACGGATAAACTCATCTTT. Amino acid sequence: CACDMVGESTDKLIF.

Points on this clone: TCRdb has a much larger clone's protein, which differs at residue 6 from the translation of this DNA, likely because of a read error; what is shown is the protein translated from the DNA. DNA for the CDR3: TGTGCTCTTGGGGCCTCGTCCTTTACCTCTACACCTTTGTACTGGGGGATACAGGGGACAGCACAACTCTTCTTT. It encodes CALGASSFTSTPLYWGIQGTAQLFF. V usage is TRDV1 and J usage is TRDJ2; 12 bases map to TRDD3. The J gene is not listed in TCRdb, so it was assigned here from a DNA match to germline. This CDR3 has 25 residues. Germline V lookup: CDR1 TSWWSYY, CDR2 QGS. V dropped 4 bases and J dropped 4; count of bases not matched to a gene: 31.